Sequencing of this T cell receptor beta chain was carried out in a study of T cell responses to AZD1222 COVID-19 vaccine. The method was immunoSEQ multiplex PCR; TCRdb's version includes in-frame clones alone and lacks a portion of them. The profile shows around 120,000 clones, about 90% of them singletons. The CDR3 has 15 residues. From germline, CDR1 is SGHKS and CDR2 YYEKEE (reference sequence). Trimming stripped 3 bases from V and 4 bases from J, with 16 bases between. Findings and limits, study-wide: There were mostly white British donors and more females than males, and clonal diversity was possibly underestimated. Vaccine-related CD4 TCRs covered spike, predominating at 160-218 and 743-854.

Worth noting for this clone: Its antigen is unidentified.

This TCR derives from an adult who received the AZD1222 COVID-19 vaccine. V is TRBV5-5 and J is TRBJ1-1, with a possible D match to TRBD1 (5 bases). The starting material was peripheral blood, obtained 28 days after the second AZD1222 dose. In DNA form, the CDR3 reads TGTGCCAGCAGCTCCCGCGCGGGGGTTGGCACTGAAGCTTTCTTT. Protein sequence: CASSSRAGVGTEAFF.